The 2 T cell receptor beta chains below were found in one sample sequenced in a study of CD8+CD57+ T cells in acquired aplastic anemia (dated by TCRdb to between 2018 and 2020). The patients picked for sequencing were ones in whom flow cytometry had shown an expansion of CD8+CD57+ cells. The reads were generated on an Illumina HiSeq 2000. Genomic DNA served as template for TCR beta VDJ combination and CDR3 sequence profiling. TCRdb handled the public reads itself, with Q25 trimming in fastp and clone calling in MiXCR, and kept productive beta chains. Entries that share a CDR3 protein sequence are merged under the most common genes and DNA. The table for this sample lists approximately 250,000 distinct CDR3 sequences; approximately 79% of them were counted only once. The ten largest make up 40% to 55% of the sample. The sample taken for sequencing was sorted CD4+, CD8+, or CD8+CD57+ T cells (not recorded which) from PBMCs. The receptors were sampled from a human donor with aplastic anemia.

In its sample, this clonotype was seen once. This sequence joins TRBV7-8 and TRBJ2-3, with D perhaps TRBD2 (5 bases). The CDR3 is made up of 15 amino acids. V lost 3 bases and J 0 bases, leaving 10 bases between the germline ends. Germline CDR1 and CDR2: SGHVS and FQNEAQ. DNA for the CDR3: TGTGCCAGCAGCTTTCCAGGAGGCAGCACAGATACGCAGTATTTT. As protein: CASSFPGGSTDTQYF.

V usage is TRBV20-1 and J usage is TRBJ1-1; a weak D match, TRBD1 (6 bases). The germline V and J ends were trimmed by 3 bases and 0 bases, with 8 bases remaining between them. Per the germline V gene, CDR1 is DFQATT and CDR2 is SNEGSKA (reference sequence). The CDR3 is 13 amino acids. CDR3 coding DNA: TGCAGTGCTAGCGGGGGCTTGAACACTGAAGCTTTCTTT. This translates into CSASGGLNTEAFF.